A single sample gave rise to the 31 T cell receptor beta chains below, sequenced in a study of blood T cell repertoires in COVID-19. Sequenced by immunoSEQ multiplex PCR; TCRdb stores in-frame clones only, minus some. The profile covers some 120,000 clones, with 85% to 90% appearing a single time and roughly 4.5% taken by the ten largest. The sequenced material came from peripheral blood. The origin of the receptors is a human donor in a cohort sampled during active COVID-19.

This chain connects TRBV2 to TRBJ2-5; D gene uncertain. Germline V lookup: CDR1 SNHLY, CDR2 FYNNEI. CDR3 length equals 13 residues. The V end was cut by 5 bases, the J end by 3 bases, with 10 bases between. Written as DNA, the CDR3 is TGTGCCAGCAGTTTCGGCGGAAAAGAGACCCAGTACTTC. Its translation: CASSFGGKETQYF.

Note on this clone: Other DNA sequences in the same sample also yield this CDR3. The genes are TRBV5-1 and TRBJ1-1, with D possibly TRBD1 on 6 matching bases. V was cut by 7 bases and J by 1 base, with 11 bases left in between. The CDR3 has 13 residues. The V gene's germline CDR1 is SGHRS and CDR2 YFSETQ. The CDR3 sequence is CASSLRGNTEAFF. Written as DNA, the CDR3 is TGCGCCAGCTCTCTCAGGGGGAACACTGAAGCTTTCTTT.

V gene TRBV5-6 combines with J gene TRBJ1-1; 8 positions agree with TRBD1. Trimming cost V 4 bases and J 7 bases; bases outside gene matches: 6. CDR1 SGHDT and CDR2 YYEEEE come from the germline V gene. This CDR3 has 13 amino acids. CDR3 in amino acids: CASSLGQGVEAFF. The CDR3 coding sequence is TGTGCCAGCAGCCTCGGACAGGGCGTTGAAGCTTTCTTT.

V gene TRBV5-1 combines with J gene TRBJ1-2; 11 bases are a match to TRBD1. Germline CDR1 is SGHRS and CDR2 is YFSETQ. The CDR3 length is 15 residues. V shed 2 bases and J 4 bases; nucleotides not matched to a gene: 4. The CDR3 DNA is TGCGCCAGCAGCTTAGGACAGGGGGCGGGCTATGGCTACACCTTC. It codes for CASSLGQGAGYGYTF.

CDR3 DNA: TGTGCCAGCAGCGTGGGACAGGGGGCTATGAACACTGAAGCTTTCTTT. Residues: CASSVGQGAMNTEAFF. The J gene is TRBJ1-1, the V gene TRBV9; TRBD1 agrees at 12 bases. V lost 2 bases to trimming and J lost 0 bases; unmatched junction nucleotides: 2. Germline CDR1 SGDLS, CDR2 YYNGEE. This CDR3 has 16 residues.

This rearrangement joins TRBV9 to TRBJ1-3; TRBD1 might be the D (6 bases). Germline CDR1 SGDLS, CDR2 YYNGEE. The CDR3 length is 16 residues. The V gene lost 0 bases and the J gene lost 2 bases, with 12 bases spanning the gap. CDR3 sequence: CASSVVGTGTGNTIYF. The CDR3 DNA is TGTGCCAGCAGCGTAGTAGGAACAGGGACTGGAAACACCATATATTTT.

This clone appeared a single time. This chain connects TRBV4-3 to TRBJ2-7, with 13 bases lining up with TRBD2. The CDR3 loop spans 16 amino acids. Per germline, CDR1 LGHNA and CDR2 YSLEER. J lost 3 bases, V lost 3 bases, and 5 bases had no gene match. In nucleotides, the CDR3 is TGCGCCAGCAGCCAGCGGACTAGCGGGGGAGGCTACGAGCAGTACGTC. It encodes CASSQRTSGGGYEQYV.

V usage is TRBV7-9 and J usage is TRBJ1-1; D remains ambiguous. Deletions cut 0 bases from V and 11 bases from J, with 16 bases between. This CDR3 region has 14 residues. CDR1 SEHNR and CDR2 FQNEAQ come from the germline V gene (reference sequence). CDR3 protein: CASSLAVPGRSAFF. CDR3 DNA sequence: TGTGCCAGCAGCTTAGCGGTTCCAGGTCGGTCCGCTTTCTTT.

This chain links TRBV7-2 with TRBJ2-2; D uncertain. The length of the CDR3 is 16 residues. Germline V gives CDR1 SGHTA, CDR2 FQGNSA. The germline V and J ends were trimmed by 1 base and 1 base, with 10 bases remaining between them. The CDR3 DNA reads as TGTGCCAGCAGCTTAGAACTCGTCCAGAACACCGGGGAGCTGTTTTTT. It codes for CASSLELVQNTGELFF.

This chain joins TRBV9 and TRBJ2-1, with D maybe TRBD2 (6 bases). The CDR3 length is 16 residues. Germline lookup yields CDR1 SGDLS and CDR2 YYNGEE. V lost 0 bases and J 5 bases, leaving 15 bases between the germline ends. CDR3 sequence (DNA): TGTGCCAGCAGCGTAGCTATTCGCGGGGCGGACAATGAGCAGTTCTTC. Its protein product is CASSVAIRGADNEQFF.

The chain is built from TRBV6-6 and TRBJ2-7, with D tentatively TRBD2 (5 bases). The V end was cut by 3 bases, the J end by 7 bases, with 16 bases between. In germline, CDR1 is MNHNY, CDR2 SVGAGI (reference sequence). The CDR3 sequence is 14 residues long. The CDR3 sequence is CASSYSASSEEQYF. The CDR3 region has the DNA TGTGCCAGCAGTTATTCGGCTAGCTCCGAGGAGCAGTACTTC.

This chain joins TRBV12-3 or TRBV12-4 and TRBJ1-5; TRBD1 aligns across 9 bases. This CDR3 contains 13 residues. V lost 6 bases, J lost 7 bases, and 4 bases stayed unmatched. In nucleotides, the CDR3 is TGTGCCAGCAGCCCGACAGGGGGGCAGCCCCAGCATTTT. Its protein is CASSPTGGQPQHF.

This rearrangement joins TRBV3-1 (or the pseudogene TRBV3-2) to TRBJ2-7; TRBD1 agrees at 8 bases. Trimming at V came to 3 bases and at J to 5 bases, leaving 6 bases not matched to a gene. Germline V gene sequence: CDR1 LGHDT, CDR2 YNNKEL (reference sequence). This CDR3 has 14 amino acids. The CDR3 bases are TGTGCCAGCAGCCACCGGGACAGGTGGCACGAGCAGTACGTC. This encodes CASSHRDRWHEQYV.

This sequence joins TRBV9 and TRBJ1-5, with D unclear. The CDR3 contains 14 residues. In germline, CDR1 is SGDLS, CDR2 YYNGEE. Trimming left V 1 base short and J 8 bases short, with 13 bases between. In DNA form, the CDR3 reads TGTGCCAGCAGCGTACGAGCAGGAATGAAGCCCCAGCATTTT. It yields the protein CASSVRAGMKPQHF. The entire variable domain, with the rest obtained from reference TRBV9 and TRBJ1-5, is as follows: DSGVTQTPKHLITATGQRVTLRCSPRSGDLSVYWYQQSLDQGLQFLIQYYNGEERAKGNILERFSAQQFPDLHSELNLSSLELGDSALYFCASSVRAGMKPQHFGDGTRLSIL.

This sequence joins TRBV19 and TRBJ2-5; D remains unclear. This CDR3 comprises 12 residues. Trimming stripped 3 bases from V and 3 bases from J, with 5 bases between. CDR1 and CDR2 (germline): LNHDA, SQIVND (reference sequence). CDR3 residues: CASSMNKETQYF. The CDR3, as DNA: TGTGCCAGTAGTATGAACAAAGAGACCCAGTACTTC.

The chain employs TRBV19 and TRBJ1-1, with 8 bases matching TRBD1. V dropped 7 bases and J dropped 5; count of bases not matched to a gene: 12. The CDR3 runs 15 residues. Germline CDR1 is LNHDA and CDR2 is SQIVND (reference sequence). This CDR3 reads CASTRQGRRGTEAFF. CDR3 bases: TGTGCCAGTACCAGACAGGGGCGGAGGGGGACTGAAGCTTTCTTT. Looking up the rest from reference TRBV19 and TRBJ1-1 gives the full variable domain: DGGITQSPKYLFRKEGQNVTLSCEQNLNHDAMYWYRQDPGQGLRLIYYSQIVNDFQKGDIAEGYSVSREKKESFPLTVTSAQKNPTAFYLCASTRQGRRGTEAFFGQGTRLTVV.

The rearrangement uses TRBV7-2 and TRBJ2-1; 7 nucleotides match TRBD2. Germline V gives CDR1 SGHTA, CDR2 FQGNSA. CDR3 length: 13 amino acids. The J segment lost 10 bases and the V segment lost 4 bases, leaving 7 bases of the junction unmatched. The CDR3 DNA follows: TGTGCCAGCAGCTCCACGATGGGAGGGGAGCAGTTCTTC. Translating it yields CASSSTMGGEQFF.

This clone has more than one count but fewer than ten. The rearrangement uses TRBV5-1 and TRBJ2-5; D gene ambiguous. V was trimmed by 2 bases and J by 5 bases, leaving 10 bases between them. Per germline, CDR1 SGHRS and CDR2 YFSETQ. This CDR3 region has 13 residues. The CDR3 sequence: CASSFGVLETQYF. CDR3 bases: TGCGCCAGCAGCTTCGGTGTTCTGGAGACCCAGTACTTC.

The CDR3 nucleotides are TGCGCCAGCAGTGAGGGGGTAGCGGCGATCGGGGAGCTGTTTTTT. Its translation: CASSEGVAAIGELFF. The V gene is TRBV10-1, the J gene TRBJ2-2; D is perhaps TRBD2 (6 bases). The CDR3 contains 15 residues. The V end lost 2 bases, the J end lost 7 bases, and 14 bases lay between the germline ends. Germline CDR1 reads WNHNN; CDR2 reads SYGVQD (reference sequence).

The chain carries TRBV19 and TRBJ2-1, with a possible D match to TRBD2 (6 bases). This CDR3 spans 15 amino acids. Germline V gene sequence: CDR1 LNHDA, CDR2 SQIVND (reference sequence). Deletions cut 2 bases from V and 6 bases from J, with 14 bases between. CDR3 DNA: TGTGCCAGTAGTATAAGGAGGGCCTTGTTCAATGAGCAGTTCTTC. This codes for CASSIRRALFNEQFF.

A few counts support this clone. This chain links TRBV30 with TRBJ1-1; D is uncertain. The germline V gene encodes CDR1 GTSNPN and CDR2 SVGIG (reference sequence). This CDR3 has 11 residues. Trimming took off 8 bases at V and 1 base at J, with 8 bases between the two ends. DNA for the CDR3: TGTGCCGGGGAGACGAACACTGAAGCTTTCTTT. This codes for CAGETNTEAFF.

This rearrangement joins TRBV6-4 to TRBJ2-3; 8 nucleotides match TRBD2. The CDR3 spans 16 residues. V gave up 3 bases and J gave up 4 bases; unmatched junction bases: 9. Germline V gene lookup returns CDR1 MRHNA and CDR2 SNTAGT. This chain's CDR3 is CASSDSATGGPDTQYF. In DNA, the CDR3 is TGTGCCAGCAGTGATAGTGCGACGGGGGGGCCAGATACGCAGTATTTT.

The sample holds one count of this clone. The CDR3 sequence: CASRPPGADTQYF. The CDR3 bases are TGTGCCAGCCGGCCCCCTGGAGCAGATACGCAGTATTTT. The chain uses TRBV7-9 and TRBJ2-3; D unresolved. V was clipped by 8 bases and J by 4 bases, with 13 bases between them. Germline values: CDR1 SEHNR, CDR2 FQNEAQ (reference sequence). The CDR3 totals 13 residues.

CDR3 DNA sequence: TGTGCCAGCAGCAGTTACGGACTAGCGGTCTACAATGAGCAGTTCTTC. The encoded protein is CASSSYGLAVYNEQFF. J is TRBJ2-1 and V is TRBV5-6; 10 bases line up with TRBD2. Trimming cost V 4 bases and J 3 bases; bases outside gene matches: 7. Germline V gene data show CDR1 as SGHDT and CDR2 as YYEEEE. The CDR3 spans 16 residues.

The genes are TRBV5-8 and TRBJ2-5; 10 nucleotides agree with TRBD2. Germline lookup yields CDR1 SGHTS and CDR2 YDEGEE. CDR3 size: 16 residues. V gave up 0 bases and J gave up 0 bases; unmatched junction bases: 2. The CDR3 nucleotides read TGTGCCAGCAGCTTGGGGACTAGCGGACACCAAGAGACCCAGTACTTC. Its protein product is CASSLGTSGHQETQYF.

This clone was counted between two and nine times. The chain joins TRBV7-9 to TRBJ1-5; D possibly corresponds to TRBD1 (5 bases). Germline CDR1 is SEHNR and CDR2 is FQNEAQ (reference sequence). This CDR3 spans 15 amino acids. V lost 2 bases, J lost 2 bases, and 10 bases lay in between. CDR3 in DNA: TGTGCCAGCAGCTTACATCGGGGGGGCAATCAGCCCCAGCATTTT. Translating it yields CASSLHRGGNQPQHF.

The V and J genes are TRBV30 and TRBJ2-7, with TRBD2 matching over 8 bases. V shed 6 bases and J 3 bases; nucleotides not matched to a gene: 10. CDR1 and CDR2 from the germline V gene are GTSNPN and SVGIG (reference sequence). CDR3 size: 14 residues. The CDR3 DNA reads TGTGCCTGTCTTAGCGGGGACTCCATCTACGAGCAGTACTTC. Amino acid sequence: CACLSGDSIYEQYF. The complete variable domain, with remaining parts taken from reference TRBV30 and TRBJ2-7, reads SQTIHQWPATLVQPVGSPLSLECTVEGTSNPNLYWYRQAAGRGLQLLFYSVGIGQISSEVPQNLSASRPQDRQFILSSKKLLLSDSGFYLCACLSGDSIYEQYFGPGTRLTVT.

The rearrangement links TRBV10-1 to TRBJ2-2; D is unclear. Looked up from germline, CDR1 is WNHNN and CDR2 is SYGVQD (reference sequence). The V end was cut by 6 bases, the J end by 7 bases, with 9 bases between. The CDR3 is 12 residues long. The CDR3 sequence: CASSVADGELFF. In nucleotides, the CDR3 is TGCGCCAGCAGCGTAGCCGACGGGGAGCTGTTTTTT.

The V call is TRBV3-1 (or the pseudogene TRBV3-2), the J call TRBJ1-1, with D unclear. The CDR3 loop spans 12 amino acids. Germline CDR1 reads LGHDT; CDR2 reads YNNKEL (reference sequence). The V end lost 4 bases, the J end lost 8 bases, and 11 bases lay between the germline ends. The CDR3 DNA sequence: TGTGCCAGCAGCCCCGGGAATTCCGAAGCTTTCTTT. As protein: CASSPGNSEAFF.

This clone has more than one count but fewer than ten. The chain uses TRBV5-1 and TRBJ1-1, with 7 bases fitting TRBD1. The CDR3 runs 12 residues. V gave up 5 bases and J gave up 7 bases; unmatched junction bases: 5. Germline loops: CDR1 SGHRS, CDR2 YFSETQ. CDR3 bases: TGCGCCAGCAGAAACGACAGGGATGAAGCTTTCTTT. Encoded protein: CASRNDRDEAFF.

This chain connects TRBV30 to TRBJ2-5; maybe TRBD1 (5 bases). The germline V gene encodes CDR1 GTSNPN and CDR2 SVGIG (reference sequence). V shed 0 bases and J shed 1 base, with 12 bases lying between them. The CDR3 contains 15 residues. The CDR3 DNA reads TGTGCCTGGAGTGTAGGTGGACAAATCCAAGAGACCCAGTACTTC. As protein: CAWSVGGQIQETQYF.